This T cell receptor beta chain appears in the sequencing data of a study of blood T cell repertoires in COVID-19. Study-wide background: From T cells, B-cell-depleted T cells, or PBMCs came the material, which was cDNA or gDNA.

Trimming cost V 5 bases and J 6 bases; bases outside gene matches: 14. This CDR3 region has 17 residues. Germline V CDR1 and CDR2: SGHTA, FQGTGA. Repertoires were generated with immunoSEQ multiplex PCR, while TCRdb's copy carries only in-frame clones and drops some. The profile shows under 200,000 clones, 60% to 85% of them singletons. Material: peripheral blood. The sequence was obtained from a man aged 55 to 70 with acute or convalescent COVID-19. The chain carries TRBV7-3 and TRBJ2-3; the match to TRBD1 covers 10 bases. The CDR3 loop is CASSLDRTGGPADTQYF. CDR3 in DNA: TGTGCCAGCAGCCTCGATCGGACAGGGGGACCCGCGGATACGCAGTATTTT.